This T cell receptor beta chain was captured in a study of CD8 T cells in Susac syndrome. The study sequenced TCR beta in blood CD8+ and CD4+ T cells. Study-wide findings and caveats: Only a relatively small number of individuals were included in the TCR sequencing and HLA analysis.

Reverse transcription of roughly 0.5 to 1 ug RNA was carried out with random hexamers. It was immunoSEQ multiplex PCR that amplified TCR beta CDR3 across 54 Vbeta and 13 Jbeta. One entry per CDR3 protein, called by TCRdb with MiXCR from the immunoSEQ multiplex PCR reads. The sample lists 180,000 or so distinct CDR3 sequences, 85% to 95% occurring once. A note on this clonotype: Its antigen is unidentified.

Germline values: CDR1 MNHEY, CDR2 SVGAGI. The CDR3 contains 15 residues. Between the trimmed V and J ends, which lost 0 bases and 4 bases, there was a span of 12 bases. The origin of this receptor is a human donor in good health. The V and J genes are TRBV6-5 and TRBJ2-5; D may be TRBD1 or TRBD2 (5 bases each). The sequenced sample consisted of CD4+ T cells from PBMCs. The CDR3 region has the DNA TGTGCCAGCAGTTACTCCCGCCTTGGGGGAGAGACCCAGTACTTC. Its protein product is CASSYSRLGGETQYF.